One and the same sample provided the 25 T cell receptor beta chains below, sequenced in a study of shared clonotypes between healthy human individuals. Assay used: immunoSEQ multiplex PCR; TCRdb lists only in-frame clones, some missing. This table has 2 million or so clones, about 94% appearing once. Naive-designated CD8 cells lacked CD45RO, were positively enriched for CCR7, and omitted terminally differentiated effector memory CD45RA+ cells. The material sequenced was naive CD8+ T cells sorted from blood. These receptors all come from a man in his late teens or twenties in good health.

The CDR3 loop is CASSASRGGVDEQFF. CDR3 nucleotides: TGCGCCAGCAGTGCCTCTCGCGGGGGGGTCGATGAGCAGTTCTTC. This chain joins TRBV10-1 and TRBJ2-1; 9 bases match TRBD2. Looked up from germline, CDR1 is WNHNN and CDR2 is SYGVQD (reference sequence). This CDR3 has 15 amino acids. The V and J ends lost 4 bases and 8 bases, in that order; junction bases with no gene match: 9.

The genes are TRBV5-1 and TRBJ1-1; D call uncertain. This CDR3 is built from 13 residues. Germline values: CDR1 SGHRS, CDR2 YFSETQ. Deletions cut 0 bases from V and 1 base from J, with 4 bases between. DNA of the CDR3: TGCGCCAGCAGCTTGGACCCGAACACTGAAGCTTTCTTT. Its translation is CASSLDPNTEAFF.

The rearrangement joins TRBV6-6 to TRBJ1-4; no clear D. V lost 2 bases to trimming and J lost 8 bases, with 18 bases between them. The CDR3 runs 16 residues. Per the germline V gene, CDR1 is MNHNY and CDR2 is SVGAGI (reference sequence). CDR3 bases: TGTGCCAGCAGTTACGCCGCCGACGGGGATGGCGAAAAACTGTTTTTT. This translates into CASSYAADGDGEKLFF.

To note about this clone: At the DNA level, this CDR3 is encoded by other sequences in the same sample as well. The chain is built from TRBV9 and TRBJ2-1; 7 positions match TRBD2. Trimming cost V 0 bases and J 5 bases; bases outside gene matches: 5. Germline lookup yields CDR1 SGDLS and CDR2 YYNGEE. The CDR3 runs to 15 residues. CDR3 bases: TGTGCCAGCAGCGTAGGCGGGGGTCCCAACAATGAGCAGTTCTTC. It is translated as CASSVGGGPNNEQFF.

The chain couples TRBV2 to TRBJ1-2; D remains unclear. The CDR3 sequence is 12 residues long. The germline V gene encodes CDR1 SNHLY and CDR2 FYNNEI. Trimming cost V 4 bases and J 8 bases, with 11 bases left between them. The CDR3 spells CASSGTESGYTF. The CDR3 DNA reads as TGTGCCAGCAGTGGGACGGAAAGCGGCTACACCTTC. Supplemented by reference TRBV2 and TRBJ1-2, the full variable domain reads EPEVTQTPSHQVTQMGQEVILRCVPISNHLYFYWYRQILGQKVEFLVSFYNNEISEKSEIFDDQFSVERPDGSNFTLKIRSTKLEDSAMYFCASSGTESGYTFGSGTRLTVV.

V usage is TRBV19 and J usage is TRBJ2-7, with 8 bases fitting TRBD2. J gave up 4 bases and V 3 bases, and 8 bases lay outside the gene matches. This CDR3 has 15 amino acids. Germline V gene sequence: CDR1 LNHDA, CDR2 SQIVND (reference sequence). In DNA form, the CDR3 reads TGTGCCAGTAGTATTGGCGGGGGGCGCGGGTACGAGCAGTACTTC. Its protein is CASSIGGGRGYEQYF.

The CDR3 region has the DNA TGTGCCAGCAGCTCTTCCCGTAGCGGGGGTTTGGGAAATGAGCAGTTCTTC. It encodes CASSSSRSGGLGNEQFF. The gene calls are TRBV13 and TRBJ2-1, with 9 bases that match TRBD2. The trim removed 4 bases at V and 7 bases at J, leaving 14 bases unmatched. The CDR3 covers 17 residues. CDR1 and CDR2 from the germline V gene are PRHDT and FYEKMQ (reference sequence).

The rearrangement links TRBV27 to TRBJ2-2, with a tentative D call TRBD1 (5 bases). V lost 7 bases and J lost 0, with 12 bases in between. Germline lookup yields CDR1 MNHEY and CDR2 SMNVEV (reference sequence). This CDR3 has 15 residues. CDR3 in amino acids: CASTRQTSNTGELFF. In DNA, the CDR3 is TGTGCCAGCACCCGACAGACCTCGAACACCGGGGAGCTGTTTTTT.

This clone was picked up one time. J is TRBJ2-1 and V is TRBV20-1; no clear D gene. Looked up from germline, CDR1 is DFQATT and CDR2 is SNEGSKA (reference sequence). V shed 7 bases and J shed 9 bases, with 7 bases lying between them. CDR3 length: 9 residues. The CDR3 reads CSVGLEQFF. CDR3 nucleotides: TGCAGTGTAGGCCTTGAGCAGTTCTTC.

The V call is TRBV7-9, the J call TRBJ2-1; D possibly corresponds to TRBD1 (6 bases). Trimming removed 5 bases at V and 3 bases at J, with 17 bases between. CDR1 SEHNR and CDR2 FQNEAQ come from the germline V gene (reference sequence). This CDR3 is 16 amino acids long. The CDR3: CASSRNGQGIYNEQFF. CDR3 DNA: TGTGCCAGCAGCCGAAACGGGCAGGGGATCTACAATGAGCAGTTCTTC. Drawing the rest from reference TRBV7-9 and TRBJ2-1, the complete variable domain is DTGVSQNPRHKITKRGQNVTFRCDPISEHNRLYWYRQTLGQGPEFLTYFQNEAQLEKSRLLSDRFSAERPKGSFSTLEIQRTEQGDSAMYLCASSRNGQGIYNEQFFGPGTRLTVL.

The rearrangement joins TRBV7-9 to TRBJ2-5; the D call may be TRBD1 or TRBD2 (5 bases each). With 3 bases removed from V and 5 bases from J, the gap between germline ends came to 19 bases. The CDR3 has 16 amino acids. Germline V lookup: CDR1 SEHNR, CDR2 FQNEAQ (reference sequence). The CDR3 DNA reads TGTGCCAGCAGCTTGGATGGGACCCCGAACGGGGAGACCCAGTACTTC. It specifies CASSLDGTPNGETQYF.

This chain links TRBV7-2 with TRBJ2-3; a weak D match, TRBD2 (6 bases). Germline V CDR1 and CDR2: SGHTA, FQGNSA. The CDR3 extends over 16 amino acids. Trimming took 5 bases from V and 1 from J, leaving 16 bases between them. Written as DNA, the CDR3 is TGTGCCAGCAGCCACCTACTAGCTTGGGGCACAGATACGCAGTATTTT. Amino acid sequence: CASSHLLAWGTDTQYF.

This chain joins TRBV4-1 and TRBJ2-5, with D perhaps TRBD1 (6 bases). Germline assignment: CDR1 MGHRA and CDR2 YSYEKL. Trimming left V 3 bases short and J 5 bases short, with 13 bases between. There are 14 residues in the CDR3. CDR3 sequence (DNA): TGCGCCAGCAGCCAGAACACCCAGGGGGAGACCCAGTACTTC. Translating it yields CASSQNTQGETQYF.

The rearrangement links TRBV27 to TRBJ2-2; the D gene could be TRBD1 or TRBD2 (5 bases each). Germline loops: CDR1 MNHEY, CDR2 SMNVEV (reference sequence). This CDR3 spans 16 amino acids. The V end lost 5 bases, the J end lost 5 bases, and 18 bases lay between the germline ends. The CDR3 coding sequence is TGTGCCAGCAGTCCACTCGTTAGGGGCGGGACCGGGGAGCTGTTTTTT. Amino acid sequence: CASSPLVRGGTGELFF.

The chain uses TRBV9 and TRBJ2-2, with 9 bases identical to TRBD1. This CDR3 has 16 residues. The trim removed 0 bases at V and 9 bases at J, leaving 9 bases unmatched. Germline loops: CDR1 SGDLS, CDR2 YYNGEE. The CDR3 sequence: CASSVVATGQGRELFF. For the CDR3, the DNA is TGTGCCAGCAGCGTAGTAGCTACGGGACAGGGCCGGGAGCTGTTTTTT.

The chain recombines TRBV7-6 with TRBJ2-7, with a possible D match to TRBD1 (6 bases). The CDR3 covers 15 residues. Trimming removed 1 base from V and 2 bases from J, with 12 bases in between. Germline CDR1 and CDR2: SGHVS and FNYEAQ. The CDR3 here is CASSLVGQPTYEQYF. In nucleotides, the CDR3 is TGTGCCAGCAGCTTAGTAGGACAGCCTACCTACGAGCAGTACTTC. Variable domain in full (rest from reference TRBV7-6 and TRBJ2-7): GAGVSQSPRYKVTKRGQDVALRCDPISGHVSLYWYRQALGQGPEFLTYFNYEAQQDKSGLPNDRFSAERPEGSISTLTIQRTEQRDSAMYRCASSLVGQPTYEQYFGPGTRLTVT.

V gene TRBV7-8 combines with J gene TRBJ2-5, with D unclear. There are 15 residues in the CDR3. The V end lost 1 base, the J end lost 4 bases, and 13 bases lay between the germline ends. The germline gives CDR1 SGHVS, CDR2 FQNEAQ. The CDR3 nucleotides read TGTGCCAGCAGCTTAGGAGACGGTATGGGAGAGACCCAGTACTTC. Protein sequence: CASSLGDGMGETQYF.

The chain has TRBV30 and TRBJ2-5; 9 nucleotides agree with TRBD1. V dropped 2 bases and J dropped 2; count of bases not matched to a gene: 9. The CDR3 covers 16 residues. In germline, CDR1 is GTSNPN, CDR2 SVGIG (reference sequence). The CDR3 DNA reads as TGTGCCTGGAGTCCGGGACAGGGAAAAAGGCAAGAGACCCAGTACTTC. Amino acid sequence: CAWSPGQGKRQETQYF.

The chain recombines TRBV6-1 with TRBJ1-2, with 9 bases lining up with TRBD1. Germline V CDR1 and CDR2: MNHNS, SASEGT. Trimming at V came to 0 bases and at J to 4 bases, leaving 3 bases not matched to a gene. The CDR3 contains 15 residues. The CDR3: CASSEAPDRGYGYTF. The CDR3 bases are TGTGCCAGCAGTGAAGCCCCGGACAGGGGCTATGGCTACACCTTC.

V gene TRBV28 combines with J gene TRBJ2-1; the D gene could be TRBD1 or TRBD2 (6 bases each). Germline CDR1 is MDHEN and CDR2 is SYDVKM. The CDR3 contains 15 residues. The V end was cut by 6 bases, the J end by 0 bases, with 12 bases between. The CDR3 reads CASSQGGFSYNEQFF. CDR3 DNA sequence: TGTGCCAGCAGCCAAGGGGGGTTCTCCTACAATGAGCAGTTCTTC.

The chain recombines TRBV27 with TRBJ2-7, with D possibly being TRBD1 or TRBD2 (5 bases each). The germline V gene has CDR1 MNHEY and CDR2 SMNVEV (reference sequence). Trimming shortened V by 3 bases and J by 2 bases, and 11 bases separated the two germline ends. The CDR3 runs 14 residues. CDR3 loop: CASSLGTEPYEQYF. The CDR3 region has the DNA TGTGCCAGCAGTTTGGGGACGGAGCCCTACGAGCAGTACTTC.

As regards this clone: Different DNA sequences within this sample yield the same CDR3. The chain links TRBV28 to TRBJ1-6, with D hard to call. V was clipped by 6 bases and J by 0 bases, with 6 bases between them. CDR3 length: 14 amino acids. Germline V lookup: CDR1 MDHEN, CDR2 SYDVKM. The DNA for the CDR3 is TGTGCCAGCAGCCTAGGCTCCTATAATTCACCCCTCCACTTT. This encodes CASSLGSYNSPLHF.

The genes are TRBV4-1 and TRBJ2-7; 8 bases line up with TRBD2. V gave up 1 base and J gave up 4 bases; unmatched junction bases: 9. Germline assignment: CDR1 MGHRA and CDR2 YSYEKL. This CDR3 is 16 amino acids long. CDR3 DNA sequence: TGCGCCAGCAGCCAAGTCCCGGGACTAGGAGGGTACGAGCAGTACTTC. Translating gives CASSQVPGLGGYEQYF.

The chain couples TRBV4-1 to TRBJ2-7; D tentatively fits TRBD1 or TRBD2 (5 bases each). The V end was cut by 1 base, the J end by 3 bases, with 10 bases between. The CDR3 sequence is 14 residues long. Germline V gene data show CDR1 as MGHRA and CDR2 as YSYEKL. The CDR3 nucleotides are TGCGCCAGCAGCCAAGGTGGGACGGTCTACGAGCAGTACTTC. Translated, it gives CASSQGGTVYEQYF.

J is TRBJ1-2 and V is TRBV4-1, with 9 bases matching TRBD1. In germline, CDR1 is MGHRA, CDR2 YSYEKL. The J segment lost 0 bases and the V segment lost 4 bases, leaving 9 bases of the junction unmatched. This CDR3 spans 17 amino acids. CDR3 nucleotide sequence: TGCGCCAGCAGCCTCAGACAGGGGGTTGAACCTAACTATGGCTACACCTTC. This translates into CASSLRQGVEPNYGYTF.